The 27 T cell receptor beta chains given below trace back to one sample, sequenced in a study of identical twins. A single record per CDR3 protein comes from TCRdb applying MiXCR to the 5' RACE reads. This sample has 1.5 million to 2 million distinct CDR3 sequences, with around 33% found just once. Sequenced material: cord blood. The receptors come from a newborn girl in good health.

V and J are TRBV20-1 and TRBJ2-7; D possibly corresponds to TRBD1 (5 bases). V was shortened by 0 bases and J by 0 bases, with 12 bases between the two germline ends. Germline CDR1 is DFQATT and CDR2 is SNEGSKA (reference sequence). The CDR3 is made up of 15 amino acids. The CDR3 sequence: CSARDWGSTSYEQYF. CDR3 DNA: TGCAGTGCTAGAGACTGGGGCAGCACCTCCTACGAGCAGTACTTC.

J is TRBJ1-1 and V is TRBV4-2; D gene ambiguous. From germline, CDR1 is LGHNA and CDR2 YNFKEQ. This CDR3 is built from 12 residues. Between the trimmed V and J ends, which lost 4 bases and 11 bases, there was a span of 14 bases. CDR3 DNA sequence: TGTGCCAGCAGCCTCCCAGCCCAATGGGCTTTCTTT. This encodes CASSLPAQWAFF.

The V gene is TRBV12-3 or TRBV12-4, the J gene TRBJ1-6; D is undetermined. The V end lost 11 bases, the J end lost 9 bases, and 20 bases lay between the germline ends. CDR3 length: 14 amino acids. The CDR3 here is CASRGEWALSPLHF. As DNA, the CDR3 is TGTGCCTCACGTGGGGAGTGGGCCCTTTCACCCCTCCACTTT.

The genes are TRBV20-1 and TRBJ1-1, with 10 bases lining up with TRBD1. The V segment lost 7 bases and the J segment 12 bases; nucleotides outside the gene matches: 11. CDR1 DFQATT and CDR2 SNEGSKA come from the germline V gene (reference sequence). The CDR3 consists of 12 residues. CDR3 sequence (DNA): TGCAGTGTCTCAAAACCGGGACAGGGGCCTTTCTTT. Amino acid sequence: CSVSKPGQGPFF.

The chain joins TRBV2 to TRBJ2-3; D remains ambiguous. Germline values: CDR1 SNHLY, CDR2 FYNNEI. The CDR3 has 16 amino acids. Trimming removed 3 bases at V and 4 bases at J, with 17 bases between. CDR3 protein: CASSDTVGSPPDTQYF. CDR3 bases: TGTGCCAGCAGTGATACTGTTGGATCGCCTCCAGATACGCAGTATTTT.

This clonotype was detected only a few times. The V call is TRBV11-2, the J call TRBJ2-1; TRBD2 matches at 12 bases. The junction had 9 bases not matched to a gene; V was cut back by 3 bases and J by 0 bases. The CDR3 runs 19 residues. The germline CDR1 and CDR2 sequences are SGHAT and FQNNGV. The CDR3 sequence is CASSLFRLAGAPSYNEQFF. The CDR3 bases are TGTGCCAGCAGCTTGTTTAGACTAGCGGGAGCCCCCTCCTACAATGAGCAGTTCTTC.

The chain carries TRBV12-3 or TRBV12-4 and TRBJ2-3, with TRBD1 identical over 9 bases. V lost 3 bases to trimming and J lost 2 bases; unmatched junction nucleotides: 12. The CDR3 totals 18 residues. CDR3 DNA: TGTGCCAGCAGTTTTGGTTTGGGACAGGGCTCTAACACAGATACGCAGTATTTT. Translation gives CASSFGLGQGSNTDTQYF.

This chain uses TRBV10-3 with TRBJ2-5, with 11 bases lining up with TRBD2. Per germline, CDR1 ENHRY and CDR2 SYGVKD. This CDR3 has 14 amino acids. The V gene end was trimmed by 6 bases and the J gene end by 5 bases; junction bases not matched to a gene: 5. The CDR3 bases are TGTGCCATCAGCCCCGGACTAGCGGGTGAGACCCAGTACTTC. This translates into CAISPGLAGETQYF.

This clonotype has only a few counts. The chain employs TRBV4-2 and TRBJ2-7, with D unresolved. Trimming shortened V by 0 bases and J by 0 bases, and 6 bases separated the two germline ends. In germline, CDR1 is LGHNA, CDR2 YNFKEQ. CDR3 length: 14 residues. The chain's CDR3 is CASSQDHNSYEQYF. CDR3 DNA sequence: TGTGCCAGCAGCCAAGATCACAACTCCTACGAGCAGTACTTC.

The chain combines TRBV4-1 with TRBJ2-7, with unresolved D. The assigned J gene may be wrong: the sequence end matches TRBJ2-4 better. CDR1 is MGHRA, CDR2 YSYEKL, per germline. The CDR3 contains 15 residues. In nucleotides, the CDR3 is TGCGCCAGCAGAAGGGCAGCTCTAGCCAAAAACATTCAGTACTTC. Translating gives CASRRAALAKNIQYF.

This clonotype was seen a handful of times. This chain connects TRBV20-1 to TRBJ2-3; 15 nucleotides align to TRBD2. Per germline, CDR1 DFQATT and CDR2 SNEGSKA (reference sequence). Trimming at V came to 5 bases and at J to 0 bases, leaving 6 bases not matched to a gene. This CDR3 has 17 residues. The CDR3 reads CSAFRGLAGGSTDTQYF. CDR3 sequence (DNA): TGCAGTGCTTTTCGGGGACTAGCGGGGGGAAGCACAGATACGCAGTATTTT.

This clonotype was counted many times. The chain combines TRBV27 with TRBJ2-7, with D perhaps matching TRBD2 (6 bases). In germline, CDR1 is MNHEY, CDR2 SMNVEV (reference sequence). V gave up 7 bases and J gave up 1 base, with 14 bases separating them. This CDR3 is 14 amino acids long. The CDR3: CASNPAGGSYEQYF. CDR3 nucleotides: TGTGCCAGCAATCCAGCGGGCGGGTCCTACGAGCAGTACTTC.

J is TRBJ1-3 and V is TRBV11-2; D gene unclear. Trimming removed 2 bases at V and 4 bases at J, with 18 bases between. This CDR3 contains 17 residues. Germline V gene lookup returns CDR1 SGHAT and CDR2 FQNNGV. As DNA, the CDR3 is TGTGCCAGCAGCTTACTACGGGAGGTGGCGGTCGGAAACACCATATATTTT. It specifies CASSLLREVAVGNTIYF.

A few counts support this clonotype. This chain joins TRBV20-1 and TRBJ2-5; D tentatively fits TRBD1 or TRBD2 (5 bases each). V lost 3 bases and J lost 2, with 10 bases in between. The CDR3 spans 13 residues. From germline, CDR1 is DFQATT and CDR2 SNEGSKA (reference sequence). The CDR3 sequence is CSASWWGQETQYF. The CDR3 DNA sequence: TGCAGTGCTAGTTGGTGGGGGCAAGAGACCCAGTACTTC.

The gene calls are TRBV28 and TRBJ2-5; no reliable D call. Between the trimmed V and J ends, which lost 1 base and 2 bases, there was a span of 11 bases. CDR3 size: 15 residues. CDR1 MDHEN and CDR2 SYDVKM come from the germline V gene. The CDR3 loop reads CASSLFASPQETQYF. Here the CDR3 DNA reads TGTGCCAGCAGTTTATTTGCCTCACCACAAGAGACCCAGTACTTC.

CDR3 sequence (DNA): TGTGCCTGGAGTGCCGCACACGGCTACACCTTC. This sequence encodes CAWSAAHGYTF. The chain combines TRBV30 with TRBJ1-2, with D unresolved. V lost 1 base and J lost 8, with 8 bases in between. The CDR3 has 11 amino acids. The germline CDR1 and CDR2 sequences are GTSNPN and SVGIG (reference sequence).

This clonotype was counted between two and nine times. This chain links TRBV20-1 with TRBJ2-6; D gene ambiguous. The germline CDR1 and CDR2 sequences are DFQATT and SNEGSKA (reference sequence). Trimming took 2 bases from V and 3 from J, leaving 11 bases between them. This CDR3 is built from 15 residues. As DNA, the CDR3 is TGCAGTGCTAGACTGGCCGGCGGTGGGGCCAACGTCCTGACTTTC. Its protein product is CSARLAGGGANVLTF.

Ten or more counts support this clonotype. The genes are TRBV28 and TRBJ2-7; D is uncertain. Trimming left V 6 bases short and J 2 bases short, with 11 bases between. The CDR3 covers 13 residues. Germline V gene data show CDR1 as MDHEN and CDR2 as SYDVKM. The CDR3 loop is CASRGTGPYEQYF. CDR3 bases: TGTGCCAGCAGGGGTACTGGTCCCTACGAGCAGTACTTC.

This sequence joins TRBV29-1 and TRBJ2-2; D not resolved. Germline assignment: CDR1 SQVTM and CDR2 ANQGSEA. CDR3 size: 14 residues. V shed 0 bases and J shed 4 bases, with 9 bases lying between them. CDR3: CSVEETTVTGELFF. The CDR3 DNA is TGCAGCGTTGAAGAGACGACCGTCACCGGGGAGCTGTTTTTT.

The rearrangement joins TRBV3-1 to TRBJ2-7; 10 bases agree with TRBD2. Per the germline V gene, CDR1 is LGHDT and CDR2 is YNNKEL (reference sequence). With 4 bases clipped from V and 4 bases from J, the junction kept 10 bases outside the gene matches. The CDR3 is 16 amino acids. The CDR3 loop is CASSRGTSEGVYEQYF. The CDR3 bases are TGTGCCAGCAGCCGGGGGACTAGCGAGGGCGTATACGAGCAGTACTTC.

A word on this clonotype: A single base separates this from a much larger clone, so it may be a read error. The CDR3 DNA sequence: TGTGCCATCAGTGAACCCCCCAGGCAGGGTAGCACAGATACGCAGTATTTT. This codes for CAISEPPRQGSTDTQYF. The J gene is TRBJ2-3, the V gene TRBV10-3; the D gene is possibly TRBD1 (5 bases). There are 17 residues in the CDR3. Germline values: CDR1 ENHRY, CDR2 SYGVKD. V shed 3 bases and J shed 0 bases, with 16 bases lying between them.

The chain uses TRBV4-1 and TRBJ2-1, with 7 positions matching TRBD2. The J call may be faulty, since TRBJ2-7 better matches the DNA end. Germline values: CDR1 MGHRA, CDR2 YSYEKL. This CDR3 is built from 16 residues. The CDR3 sequence is CASSGARSGIYNEQYF. The CDR3 DNA reads as TGCGCCAGCAGCGGGGCGAGAAGCGGGATCTACAATGAGCAGTACTTC.

The J gene is TRBJ1-6, the V gene TRBV7-2; D is unclear. V gave up 2 bases and J gave up 13 bases, with 9 bases separating them. Germline lookup yields CDR1 SGHTA and CDR2 FQGNSA. The CDR3 runs 12 residues. Here the CDR3 DNA reads TGTGCCAGCAGCTTAAACAATCCTCCCCTCCACTTT. Its protein is CASSLNNPPLHF. Variable domain in full (rest from reference TRBV7-2 and TRBJ1-6): GAGVSQSPSNKVTEKGKDVELRCDPISGHTALYWYRQSLGQGLEFLIYFQGNSAPDKSGLPSDRFSAERTGGSVSTLTIQRTQQEDSAVYLCASSLNNPPLHFGNGTRLTVT.

This chain connects TRBV4-1 to TRBJ1-3, with a tentative D call TRBD1 (5 bases). V lost 4 bases, J lost 2 bases, and 12 bases lay in between. The CDR3 extends over 15 amino acids. Germline CDR1 reads MGHRA; CDR2 reads YSYEKL. The CDR3 loop reads CASSRIRAAGNTIYF. The CDR3 region has the DNA TGCGCCAGCAGCCGCATCAGGGCGGCTGGAAACACCATATATTTT.

The genes are TRBV11-2 and TRBJ2-5; possible D gene TRBD1, 6 bases. V was trimmed by 3 bases and J by 11 bases, leaving 19 bases between them. CDR1 and CDR2 from the germline V gene are SGHAT and FQNNGV. The CDR3 length is 14 residues. CDR3 residues: CASSLMPQGPEQYF. The CDR3 DNA follows: TGTGCCAGCAGCTTGATGCCACAGGGACCAGAGCAGTACTTC.

This sequence joins TRBV27 and TRBJ2-3, with 9 bases that match TRBD2. CDR3 size: 16 residues. CDR1 and CDR2 from the germline V gene are MNHEY and SMNVEV (reference sequence). V gave up 4 bases and J gave up 4 bases; unmatched junction bases: 9. CDR3: CASSSLAGHGADTQYF. Written as DNA, the CDR3 is TGTGCCAGCAGTTCGCTAGCGGGACACGGGGCAGATACGCAGTATTTT.

The chain carries TRBV2 and TRBJ1-2; D unresolved. This CDR3 is built from 15 residues. Per the germline V gene, CDR1 is SNHLY and CDR2 is FYNNEI. Trimming took 1 base from V and 5 from J, leaving 14 bases between them. The CDR3 DNA follows: TGTGCCAGCAGTGAAGGTGGGCGCCGACTGTATGGCTACACCTTC. Translating gives CASSEGGRRLYGYTF. The whole variable domain, remainder taken from reference TRBV2 and TRBJ1-2, is EPEVTQTPSHQVTQMGQEVILRCVPISNHLYFYWYRQILGQKVEFLVSFYNNEISEKSEIFDDQFSVERPDGSNFTLKIRSTKLEDSAMYFCASSEGGRRLYGYTFGSGTRLTVV.